This is a list of T cell receptor beta chains from one sample in a study of cytomegalovirus exposure and HLA in healthy donors. The protocol was immunoSEQ multiplex PCR, while the TCRdb copy is restricted to in-frame clones and leaves out a portion. The sample data list 150,000 to 200,000 clones. Material: PBMCs. These receptors originate from a woman aged 55 to 70 in good health and CMV-seronegative. The CDR3 runs from the conserved cysteine through the conserved F or W. Fields, in order: J gene, V gene, D gene, CDR3 protein, CDR3 DNA. D genes are given only for firm matches.

j_call: TRBJ1-3; v_call: TRBV18; d_call: TRBD1; cdr3_aa: CASSPRTGQRTRLDTIYF; cdr3_nt: TGTGCCAGCTCACCTCGGACAGGGCAACGGACGCGATTGGACACCATATATTTT
j_call: TRBJ1-4; v_call: TRBV7-9; d_call: TRBD1; cdr3_aa: CASSQGVPTPNEKLFF; cdr3_nt: TGTGCCAGCAGCCAGGGGGTGCCTACCCCAAATGAAAAACTGTTTTTT
j_call: TRBJ1-1; v_call: TRBV10-3; d_call: .; cdr3_aa: CAISESGARAEAFF; cdr3_nt: TGTGCCATCAGTGAGTCGGGGGCTCGGGCTGAAGCTTTCTTT
j_call: TRBJ1-6; v_call: TRBV27; d_call: .; cdr3_aa: CASSLLGAHDSPLHF; cdr3_nt: TGTGCCAGCAGTTTATTGGGGGCGCATGATTCACCCCTCCACTTT
j_call: TRBJ1-1; v_call: TRBV7-3; d_call: .; cdr3_aa: CASSLTRSGEAFF; cdr3_nt: TGTGCCAGCAGCTTAACACGAAGCGGTGAAGCTTTCTTT
j_call: TRBJ2-7; v_call: TRBV15; d_call: TRBD1; cdr3_aa: CATSKPRTGLGKQYF; cdr3_nt: TGTGCCACCAGCAAACCAAGGACAGGGTTGGGGAAGCAGTACTTC
j_call: TRBJ2-1; v_call: TRBV6-5; d_call: .; cdr3_aa: CASRYRDTYNEQFF; cdr3_nt: TGTGCCAGCAGATACCGGGACACGTACAATGAGCAGTTCTTC
j_call: TRBJ1-6; v_call: TRBV11-3; d_call: .; cdr3_aa: CASSWEGSWRNSPLHF; cdr3_nt: TGTGCCAGCAGCTGGGAGGGCTCGTGGCGTAATTCACCCCTCCACTTT
j_call: TRBJ1-5; v_call: TRBV2; d_call: .; cdr3_aa: CASRRQLNQPQHF; cdr3_nt: TGTGCCAGCAGACGACAGTTGAATCAGCCCCAGCATTTT
j_call: TRBJ2-7; v_call: TRBV19; d_call: TRBD2; cdr3_aa: CASSIAGGGDEQYF; cdr3_nt: TGTGCCAGTAGTATAGCGGGAGGCGGGGACGAGCAGTACTTC
j_call: TRBJ1-2; v_call: TRBV25-1; d_call: .; cdr3_aa: CASSGPGGARYGYTF; cdr3_nt: TGTGCCAGCAGTGGCCCCGGGGGGGCGAGGTATGGCTACACCTTC
j_call: TRBJ1-1; v_call: TRBV7-9; d_call: .; cdr3_aa: CASSPLGAGNTEAFF; cdr3_nt: TGTGCCAGCAGCCCCCTAGGAGCGGGGAACACTGAAGCTTTCTTT
j_call: TRBJ2-1; v_call: TRBV5-1; d_call: .; cdr3_aa: CASSLVVDVNNEQFF; cdr3_nt: TGCGCCAGCAGCTTGGTCGTAGATGTAAACAATGAGCAGTTCTTC
j_call: TRBJ2-7; v_call: TRBV29-1; d_call: TRBD1; cdr3_aa: CSAGTGSYEQYF; cdr3_nt: TGCAGCGCCGGGACAGGGAGTTACGAGCAGTACTTC
j_call: TRBJ2-1; v_call: TRBV29-1; d_call: .; cdr3_aa: CSVVGGINEQFF; cdr3_nt: TGCAGCGTTGTCGGCGGAATCAATGAGCAGTTCTTC
j_call: TRBJ1-4; v_call: TRBV4-2; d_call: .; cdr3_aa: CASSPNRAVNEKLFF; cdr3_nt: TGTGCCAGCAGCCCGAACAGGGCTGTTAATGAAAAACTGTTTTTT